This T cell receptor beta chain is drawn from a study of cytomegalovirus exposure and HLA in healthy donors. Across the whole study: About 85 million unique TCRs from HLA-typed donors were held in an early release of data. General observations from the study: Among the most significant clusters, several appeared linked to common viral pathogens in a later analysis. In a later analysis, the majority of CMV-associated beta chains seemingly showed HLA restriction. Data from an earlier analysis indicated that most TCR beta V segments were productive either about 90% or about 30% of the time.

This clone was counted only a few times. The antigen remains undetermined. 13 Jbeta primers and 60 Vbeta primers were used for the PCR. Assay used: immunoSEQ multiplex PCR; TCRdb lists only in-frame clones, some missing. The table lists 150,000 to 200,000 clones, roughly 80% of them singletons. V was clipped by 5 bases and J by 4 bases, with 15 bases between them. The germline gives CDR1 MNHEY, CDR2 SMNVEV (reference sequence). CDR3 length: 15 amino acids. This sequence was found in a woman in her twenties or thirties in good health and CMV-seronegative. The sequencing sample was made of PBMCs. The gene calls are TRBV27 and TRBJ2-1, with D tentatively TRBD1 (6 bases). DNA of the CDR3: TGTGCCAGCAGTGCGCCAGGGGCGCAGTACAATGAGCAGTTCTTC. As protein: CASSAPGAQYNEQFF.